One T cell receptor (beta chain) is described in this entry. Its antigen is still unknown. Per-base quality was not reported, and no clone a single base away is much larger than it. TCR CDR3 regions were amplified from genomic DNA by multiplex PCR using the deep immunoSEQ assay. For each cell subset, the extracted genomic DNA was distributed evenly across all wells of several immunoSEQ 96-well plates, and each plate served as one replicate. For sorted subsets, 200 ng of genomic DNA, equivalent to 30,000 or so T cell genomes, went into each replicate PCR. Purified libraries were quantified with a Qubit 3.0 fluorometer, sized on a Bioanalyzer 2100, and re-quantified with the KAPA Library Quantification kit. A separate single-read 150-cycle Illumina NextSeq 550 flow cell was used to sequence each immunoSEQ 96-well plate. For the original study's pipeline: Because the immunoSEQ output held only junctional sequences and lacked quality scores, the filtering could not match the filtering applied to full-length reads. To assign V/J genes and CDR3, sequences were annotated using PyIR, a Python wrapper for IgBLAST v1.9, with IMGT germline references. Reads were filtered out if the reads had weak V/J assignments (E-value above 1e-6), no CDR3, stop codons, out-of-frame junctions, or ambiguous translated residues. V3J clonotypes were defined by identical inferred V gene, J gene, and CDR3 amino acid sequence. To compute the percentage overlap between repertoires, the number of shared unique clonotypes was divided by the size of the smaller repertoire. Richness of each repertoire was evaluated using RTK rarefaction, the Chao1 estimator, and Recon v2.1 estimates of unobserved clonotypes. Generation probabilities for all TCRbeta clonotypes obtained by the gDNA method from a handful of donors were computed using OLGA. Sourced from immuneACCESS, this table was stored by TCRdb with only in-frame sequences that have V and J called. A share of the clones is absent; for the studies checked, an unresolved V gene accounts for under half, and the remainder has no known explanation. V and J calls and clone size are as listed in that table; D and trimming were resolved from the DNA. The sample table records over a million clones; roughly 96% of these occur just once. The top ten clones comprise over 1% of the sample.

Healthy HIV-negative adults with no recently reported acute infections or vaccinations were included as donors. All donors were Caucasian adults living in Nashville, Tennessee, USA. Magnetic negative selection was used to enrich CD4+ T cells, after which naive cells were positively selected on CD45RA and the negative fraction became the memory subset. Blood was collected by leukapheresis, and PBMCs were isolated by Ficoll-Histopaque density gradient centrifugation and then cryopreserved in liquid nitrogen vapor phase. Purity and quantity of every magnetically sorted T cell population were checked by analytical flow cytometry. From each sorted fraction, genomic DNA was isolated and quantified by UV absorbance on a Nanodrop 2000c. Counted from cysteine to phenylalanine, this CDR3 has 14 amino acids. Only the CDR3 region is kept as DNA, spanning 42 bases read in frame from base 1. V lost 4 bases and J lost 8 bases; the stretch between them is 14 bases long. CDR1 and CDR2 are drawn from the germline V gene: SGHDN, FVKESK.

This specimen belongs to a study of shared clonotypes between healthy human individuals (dated by TCRdb to the early 2020s). For the wider study: The cohort comprised a couple of women and a few men aged 18 to 49 years. Libraries were prepared and TCR repertoires were sequenced by different laboratories using diverse techniques, in order to increase sequencing depth and limit assay-specific biases. Per donor, three plates each were used for CD4 naive and CD4 memory, two for CD8 naive, and one for CD8 memory. Blood TCR repertoires of five healthy adults were deeply sequenced to estimate repertoire size and the extent of clonotype sharing between individuals. Between about 0.85 and 10 billion PBMCs per donor were obtained by leukapheresis.

Overall results and qualifications from the work: Compared with non-shared clonotypes, the clonotypes found in all four sorted-subset donors had higher generation probabilities. Only blood was sampled, and tissue TCR repertoires likely differ from those in blood. Pairwise subsampling led to the expectation that sequencing depth would affect the degree of clonotype sharing among donors. The genetic and exposure-history diversity represented was limited by the small number of donors. Larger estimated clonotype richness was generally found for naive subsets than for memory subsets. Approximately 4.8% of naive CD4, 3.5% of naive CD8, approximately 2.2% of memory CD4, and 0.4% of memory CD8 clonotypes were shared across a few donors. Even with the large sequencing depth, rarefaction of the sorted-subset datasets indicated that sequencing was incomplete.

The sample consisted of naive CD4+ T cells sorted from blood. This specimen's cell subset or site label, per the study, means: CD45RA+ positively selected. The sequence came from a man in his thirties or forties in good health. The sequence joins TRBV14 to TRBJ1-4, and the D gene may be TRBD1, 6 bases matching. The encoded CDR3 is CASSPVWGREKLFF. Here is the DNA: TGTGCCAGCAGCCCGGTTTGGGGGCGAGAAAAACTGTTTTTT. Reference TRBV14 and TRBJ1-4 proteins supply the regions before and after the CDR3; the full variable domain is: EAGVTQFPSHSVIEKGQTVTLRCDPISGHDNLYWYRRVMGKEIKFLLHFVKESKQDESGMPNNRFLAERTGGTYSTLKVQPAELEDSGVYFCASSPVWGREKLFFGSGTQLSVL.